The clone carrying this T cell receptor (beta chain) has a count of ten or more. These data come from a study of T-cell reconstitution after alpha-beta-depleted transplantation in children. This sample's TCRbeta library carried unique molecular identifier barcodes. TCRdb re-derived calls from the PCR reads in MiXCR, one entry per CDR3 protein. The sample lists about 70,000 distinct CDR3 sequences; under 13% were seen once. The receptor's source is a boy between 10 and 17 years old with acute myeloid leukemia, due to receive a stem cell transplant. The source was PBMCs, collected before TCRalphabeta/CD19-depleted stem cell transplant.

The CDR3 region has the DNA TGTGCCAGCAGCTTTGGGGCTACAGGGTTGAATCAGCCCCAGCATTTT. This codes for CASSFGATGLNQPQHF. The chain joins TRBV5-6 to TRBJ1-5; tentative D call: TRBD1 (6 bases). The V gene's germline CDR1 is SGHDT and CDR2 YYEEEE. Trimming shortened V by 2 bases and J by 4 bases, and 16 bases separated the two germline ends. There are 16 residues in the CDR3.